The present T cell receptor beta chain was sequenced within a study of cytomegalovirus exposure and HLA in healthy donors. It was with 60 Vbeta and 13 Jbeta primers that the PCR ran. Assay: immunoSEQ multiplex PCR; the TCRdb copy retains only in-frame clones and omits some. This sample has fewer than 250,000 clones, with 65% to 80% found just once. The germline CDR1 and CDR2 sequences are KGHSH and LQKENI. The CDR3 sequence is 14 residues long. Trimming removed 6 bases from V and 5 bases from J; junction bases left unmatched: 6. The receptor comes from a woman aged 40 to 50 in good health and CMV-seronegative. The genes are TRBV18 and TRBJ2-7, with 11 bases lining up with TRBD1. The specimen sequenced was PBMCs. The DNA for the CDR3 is TGTGCCAGCTCGCCCGGACAGGGGGCGGACGAGCAGTACTTC. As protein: CASSPGQGADEQYF.